What follows are 5 T cell receptor beta chains derived from one specimen sequenced in a study of high-grade serous ovarian cancer treatment subgroups. The table came from immunoSEQ multiplex PCR; TCRdb's copy has only in-frame clones and leaves some out. The sample records more than 35,000 clones, 70% to 80% being singletons. The tumor samples were collected prior to definitive surgery or chemotherapy. Sample: tumor tissue. The receptor set was obtained from a human donor with high-grade serous ovarian cancer.

CDR3 sequence reads: CASSSRGGSVAGELFF. Written as DNA, the CDR3 is TGTGCCAGCAGCTCCCGTGGCGGGAGCGTAGCCGGGGAGCTGTTTTTT. The V and J genes are TRBV11-2 and TRBJ2-2, with 7 bases that match TRBD2. After removal of 4 bases from V and 6 bases from J, the junction contained 11 bases not matched to a gene. CDR1 and CDR2 (germline): SGHAT, FQNNGV. The CDR3 has 16 amino acids.

V and J are TRBV27 and TRBJ2-7; 12 bases are a match to TRBD2. Germline V gene sequence: CDR1 MNHEY, CDR2 SMNVEV (reference sequence). The CDR3 runs to 15 residues. J gave up 5 bases and V 5 bases, and 7 bases lay outside the gene matches. CDR3: CASSRLAGGKHEQYF. The CDR3, as DNA: TGTGCCAGCAGTCGTCTAGCGGGAGGGAAACACGAGCAGTACTTC.

The gene calls are TRBV7-9 and TRBJ1-2; D call uncertain. Germline V CDR1 and CDR2: SEHNR, FQNEAQ (reference sequence). The CDR3 is 13 amino acids. V shed 1 base and J shed 2 bases, with 5 bases lying between them. CDR3 in DNA: TGTGCCAGCAGCTTAGAAGGGAACTATGGCTACACCTTC. This encodes CASSLEGNYGYTF.

The chain recombines TRBV10-3 with TRBJ2-2, with TRBD1 as a possible D gene (6 bases). CDR3 length: 13 amino acids. Germline V gene lookup returns CDR1 ENHRY and CDR2 SYGVKD. V lost 3 bases and J lost 8, with 10 bases in between. The CDR3 DNA reads as TGTGCCATCAGTGACAGGGGTGAGGGGGAGCTGTTTTTT. Protein: CAISDRGEGELFF.

This clone occurred once. J is TRBJ1-1 and V is TRBV6-6, with unresolved D. Germline V lookup: CDR1 MNHNY, CDR2 SVGAGI (reference sequence). Trimming shortened V by 7 bases and J by 1 base, and 7 bases separated the two germline ends. This CDR3 is built from 12 residues. This CDR3 is CASKVQNTEAFF. CDR3 coding DNA: TGTGCCAGCAAGGTCCAGAACACTGAAGCTTTCTTT.